A selection of T cell receptor beta chains follows, all from one sample in a study of T cell changes during pregnancy in multiple sclerosis. Measured with immunoSEQ multiplex PCR; TCRdb has only the in-frame clones, and not every one. Of tens of thousands of clones listed, around nine tenths are singletons. The material was CD4+ T cells from peripheral blood mononuclear cells, obtained before pregnancy. These receptors came from a female donor with multiple sclerosis, enrolled in a pregnancy study. Each CDR3 is given with its conserved first and last residue. The order of the fields is CDR3 protein, CDR3 DNA, clone size, CDR3 length, J gene, V gene, D gene. The D gene is left open where the match is weak. The size field is filled for only some rows; it gives once, few, many or a size class.

CDR3: CASSPGQIAQPQHF
DNA: TGTGCCAGCAGCCCGGGACAGATTGCTCAGCCCCAGCATTTT
size: -
length: 14
J: TRBJ1-5
V: TRBV27
D: TRBD1

CDR3: CASSVAAGNTIYF
DNA: TGTGCCAGCAGCGTAGCCGCTGGAAACACCATATATTTT
size: -
length: 13
J: TRBJ1-3
V: TRBV9
D: -

CDR3: CASSPGGVAQNEQFF
DNA: TGTGCCAGCAGTCCTGGGGGGGTGGCACAAAATGAGCAGTTCTTC
size: -
length: 15
J: TRBJ2-1
V: TRBV2
D: TRBD2

CDR3: CATSRAAGGGQLFF
DNA: TGTGCCACCAGCAGAGCGGCTGGAGGAGGGCAGCTGTTTTTT
size: -
length: 14
J: TRBJ2-2
V: TRBV15
D: -

CDR3: CASSSNQGIVGETQYF
DNA: TGTGCCAGCAGCTCTAATCAGGGCATAGTAGGAGAGACCCAGTACTTC
size: few
length: 16
J: TRBJ2-5
V: TRBV5-6
D: -

CDR3: CASSLEGTETTDTQYF
DNA: TGCGCCAGCAGCTTGGAGGGGACTGAAACCACAGATACGCAGTATTTT
size: -
length: 16
J: TRBJ2-3
V: TRBV5-1
D: -

CDR3: CASSLAGSMTSYEQYF
DNA: TGCGCCAGCAGCTTGGCAGGGTCTATGACTAGCTACGAGCAGTACTTC
size: -
length: 16
J: TRBJ2-7
V: TRBV5-1
D: -

CDR3: CASSLETGGTGANVLTF
DNA: TGTGCCAGCAGCTTAGAGACAGGGGGCACTGGGGCCAACGTCCTGACTTTC
size: -
length: 17
J: TRBJ2-6
V: TRBV7-2
D: TRBD1

CDR3: CALRGGEQFF
DNA: TGTGCCTTAAGGGGTGGTGAGCAGTTCTTC
size: -
length: 10
J: TRBJ2-1
V: TRBV30
D: -

CDR3: CASSFQRDTDTQYF
DNA: TGTGCCAGTAGTTTTCAGCGGGACACAGATACGCAGTATTTT
size: few
length: 14
J: TRBJ2-3
V: TRBV19
D: TRBD2

CDR3: CASTGVSSGYNEQFF
DNA: TGTGCCAGCACCGGAGTGTCTAGCGGTTACAATGAGCAGTTCTTC
size: -
length: 15
J: TRBJ2-1
V: TRBV25-1
D: TRBD2

CDR3: CASSVEGKRGGTQETQYF
DNA: TGTGCCAGCAGCGTAGAAGGGAAGCGGGGGGGGACCCAAGAGACCCAGTACTTC
size: -
length: 18
J: TRBJ2-5
V: TRBV9
D: TRBD2

CDR3: CASSPVTASGANVLTF
DNA: TGTGCCAGCAGCCCTGTGACAGCCTCTGGGGCCAACGTCCTGACTTTC
size: -
length: 16
J: TRBJ2-6
V: TRBV9
D: -

CDR3: CASRADRVQETQYF
DNA: TGTGCCAGCAGAGCGGACAGGGTCCAAGAGACCCAGTACTTC
size: -
length: 14
J: TRBJ2-5
V: TRBV27
D: TRBD1

CDR3: CASSQELPGTSGGFPYEQYF
DNA: TGCGCCAGCAGCCAAGAGTTGCCCGGGACTAGCGGGGGGTTCCCATACGAGCAGTACTTC
size: -
length: 20
J: TRBJ2-7
V: TRBV4-1
D: TRBD2

CDR3: CASSLVPGGGGELFF
DNA: TGCGCCAGCAGCTTGGTGCCCGGGGGAGGCGGGGAGCTGTTTTTT
size: -
length: 15
J: TRBJ2-2
V: TRBV5-1
D: -

CDR3: CASSLIEGARAFF
DNA: TGCGCCAGCAGCTTGATCGAGGGGGCTAGAGCTTTCTTT
size: once
length: 13
J: TRBJ1-1
V: TRBV5-1
D: TRBD1

CDR3: CASRLSGDSPLHF
DNA: TGTGCCAGCAGGCTATCGGGTGATTCACCCCTCCACTTT
size: few
length: 13
J: TRBJ1-6
V: TRBV6-1
D: -

CDR3: CASSSGIGEKLFF
DNA: TGTGCCAGCAGTTCAGGGATCGGAGAAAAACTGTTTTTT
size: -
length: 13
J: TRBJ1-4
V: TRBV6-5
D: -

CDR3: CASSLHRAETQYF
DNA: TGTGCCAGCAGCTTACACAGGGCAGAGACCCAGTACTTC
size: -
length: 13
J: TRBJ2-5
V: TRBV7-2
D: -

CDR3: CASSPGQGVADTQYF
DNA: TGTGCCAGCTCACCCGGACAGGGAGTGGCAGATACGCAGTATTTT
size: -
length: 15
J: TRBJ2-3
V: TRBV18
D: TRBD1

CDR3: CASSEDRGRVTGELFF
DNA: TGTGCCAGCAGTGAAGATCGGGGGAGGGTAACCGGGGAGCTGTTTTTT
size: -
length: 16
J: TRBJ2-2
V: TRBV6-1
D: TRBD2

CDR3: CASSHFSGTSGRRSFYQETQYF
DNA: TGTGCCAGCAGCCACTTTTCCGGGACTAGCGGGAGACGGTCCTTTTACCAAGAGACCCAGTACTTC
size: -
length: 22
J: TRBJ2-5
V: TRBV14
D: TRBD2

CDR3: CASSLGDRPTGELFF
DNA: TGTGCCAGCAGCTTAGGGGACAGGCCAACCGGGGAGCTGTTTTTT
size: -
length: 15
J: TRBJ2-2
V: TRBV7-7
D: TRBD1

CDR3: CAWEDSGLKSGQYF
DNA: TGTGCCTGGGAGGACAGTGGCCTAAAGAGTGGGCAGTACTTC
size: -
length: 14
J: TRBJ2-7
V: TRBV30
D: -

CDR3: CAWSTPTGINQPQHF
DNA: TGTGCCTGGAGTACCCCGACAGGGATCAATCAGCCCCAGCATTTT
size: -
length: 15
J: TRBJ1-5
V: TRBV30
D: TRBD1

CDR3: CASSARLAGGTDTQYF
DNA: TGTGCCAGCAGCGCACGACTAGCGGGTGGCACAGATACGCAGTATTTT
size: once
length: 16
J: TRBJ2-3
V: TRBV7-2
D: TRBD2

CDR3: CASGGRESNYGYTF
DNA: TGTGCCAGCGGGGGCAGGGAGTCTAACTATGGCTACACCTTC
size: -
length: 14
J: TRBJ1-2
V: TRBV6-6
D: -

CDR3: CASSPRSNTEAFF
DNA: TGTGCCAGCAGCCCTAGGAGTAACACTGAAGCTTTCTTT
size: -
length: 13
J: TRBJ1-1
V: TRBV6-7
D: -

CDR3: CASSPYGSGGLRSSYNEQFF
DNA: TGTGCCAGCAGCCCCTATGGGAGCGGGGGCCTTCGGAGCTCCTACAATGAGCAGTTCTTC
size: -
length: 20
J: TRBJ2-1
V: TRBV2
D: TRBD2

CDR3: CASSVGLANEQFF
DNA: TGTGCCAGCAGCGTAGGTCTCGCGAATGAGCAGTTCTTC
size: -
length: 13
J: TRBJ2-1
V: TRBV9
D: -

CDR3: CASSPVPYSPLHF
DNA: TGTGCCAGCAGCCCAGTCCCTTATTCACCCCTCCACTTT
size: -
length: 13
J: TRBJ1-6
V: TRBV14
D: -

CDR3: CASSLPLGGVGYEQYF
DNA: TGTGCCAGCAGTTTACCCCTTGGAGGGGTCGGATACGAGCAGTACTTC
size: -
length: 16
J: TRBJ2-7
V: TRBV28
D: -

CDR3: CAWSVARLGRVTGELFF
DNA: TGTGCCTGGAGTGTCGCTAGGTTGGGCAGGGTCACCGGGGAGCTGTTTTTT
size: few
length: 17
J: TRBJ2-2
V: TRBV30
D: -

CDR3: CASSEASGATGETQYF
DNA: TGTGCCAGCAGTGAAGCTAGTGGGGCGACGGGCGAGACCCAGTACTTC
size: -
length: 16
J: TRBJ2-5
V: TRBV2
D: -

CDR3: CASSYSRGVVQPQHF
DNA: TGTGCCAGCAGTTACTCGCGGGGAGTCGTACAGCCCCAGCATTTT
size: -
length: 15
J: TRBJ1-5
V: TRBV6-6
D: -

CDR3: CASSLEAGNGQPQHF
DNA: TGTGCCAGCAGCTTGGAGGCAGGGAACGGTCAGCCCCAGCATTTT
size: -
length: 15
J: TRBJ1-5
V: TRBV5-5
D: -

CDR3: CAWKKRKGGELFF
DNA: TGTGCCTGGAAAAAGCGGAAGGGCGGGGAGCTGTTTTTT
size: -
length: 13
J: TRBJ2-2
V: TRBV30
D: -

CDR3: CASSPGGETQYF
DNA: TGTGCCAGTAGTCCAGGCGGGGAGACCCAGTACTTC
size: -
length: 12
J: TRBJ2-5
V: TRBV19
D: -

CDR3: CAISESASAGPDTQYF
DNA: TGTGCCATCAGTGAGTCGGCTAGCGCGGGCCCAGATACGCAGTATTTT
size: few
length: 16
J: TRBJ2-3
V: TRBV10-3
D: -

CDR3: CASSFLAGGPDEQYF
DNA: TGTGCCAGCAGCTTTCTAGCGGGGGGGCCAGACGAGCAGTACTTC
size: -
length: 15
J: TRBJ2-7
V: TRBV9
D: TRBD2

CDR3: CASSALPTGANSPLHF
DNA: TGTGCCAGCAGCGCCCTTCCGACAGGGGCCAATTCACCCCTCCACTTT
size: -
length: 16
J: TRBJ1-6
V: TRBV9
D: TRBD1

CDR3: CASGLTGTSGTQETQYF
DNA: TGTGCTAGTGGTTTGACTGGGACTAGCGGGACCCAAGAGACCCAGTACTTC
size: -
length: 17
J: TRBJ2-5
V: TRBV12-5
D: TRBD2

CDR3: CASSENLPWGRLNTEAFF
DNA: TGTGCCAGCAGTGAAAACCTCCCTTGGGGCAGATTGAACACTGAAGCTTTCTTT
size: -
length: 18
J: TRBJ1-1
V: TRBV6-1
D: -

CDR3: CASSLGVEVSYEQYF
DNA: TGCGCCAGCAGCCTCGGGGTAGAAGTCTCCTACGAGCAGTACTTC
size: -
length: 15
J: TRBJ2-7
V: TRBV5-1
D: -

CDR3: CASSVGQGNYGYTF
DNA: TGTGCCAGCAGCGTAGGACAGGGGAACTATGGCTACACCTTC
size: once
length: 14
J: TRBJ1-2
V: TRBV9
D: TRBD1

CDR3: CASSYGQVSYNEQFF
DNA: TGTGCCAGCAGTTACGGACAGGTTTCCTACAATGAGCAGTTCTTC
size: -
length: 15
J: TRBJ2-1
V: TRBV6-5
D: TRBD1

CDR3: CASSPRESAETQYF
DNA: TGTGCCAGCAGCCCGCGGGAGAGTGCGGAGACCCAGTACTTC
size: -
length: 14
J: TRBJ2-5
V: TRBV5-4
D: TRBD2

CDR3: CASSLDRGQGYSNQPQHF
DNA: TGTGCCAGCAGCTTAGATCGGGGACAGGGCTATAGCAATCAGCCCCAGCATTTT
size: few
length: 18
J: TRBJ1-5
V: TRBV11-3
D: TRBD1

CDR3: CASSVGGAAWDEQYF
DNA: TGTGCCAGCAGCGTAGGCGGGGCCGCCTGGGACGAGCAGTACTTC
size: -
length: 15
J: TRBJ2-7
V: TRBV9
D: -

CDR3: CASSVDREETQYF
DNA: TGTGCCAGTAGTGTAGACAGGGAAGAGACCCAGTACTTC
size: -
length: 13
J: TRBJ2-5
V: TRBV19
D: TRBD1

CDR3: CASSLGGQGRNIQYF
DNA: TGCGCCAGCAGCTTGGGGGGGCAGGGTAGAAACATTCAGTACTTC
size: -
length: 15
J: TRBJ2-4
V: TRBV5-1
D: -

CDR3: CASSLSGKGGYEQYF
DNA: TGCGCCAGCAGCTTGTCCGGGAAGGGAGGGTACGAGCAGTACTTC
size: -
length: 15
J: TRBJ2-7
V: TRBV5-1
D: TRBD2